This is a list of T cell receptor beta chains from one sample in a study of blood T cell repertoires in COVID-19. Sequencing was performed with immunoSEQ multiplex PCR; in TCRdb, only in-frame clones are kept and a portion is missing. Of 150,000 to 180,000 clones in the sample, around 85% are singletons; the top ten hold around 28%. The sample was peripheral blood. All receptors come from a woman in her sixties or seventies with acute or convalescent COVID-19. Each CDR3 is given with its conserved first and last residue. The order of the fields is V gene, D gene, clone size, J gene, CDR3 protein, CDR3 DNA. The D gene is left open where the match is weak. Rows give clone size only sometimes, using once, few, many, or a class for an expanded clone.

V: TRBV6-1
D: NA
size: NA
J: TRBJ1-1
CDR3: CASSYSTELAFF
DNA: TGTGCCAGCAGTTATTCGACAGAATTAGCTTTCTTT

V: TRBV7-7
D: NA
size: NA
J: TRBJ2-3
CDR3: CASSLSYHPPTDTQYF
DNA: TGTGCCAGCAGCTTAAGCTATCACCCCCCCACAGATACGCAGTATTTT

V: TRBV6-5
D: TRBD2
size: few
J: TRBJ2-1
CDR3: CASSYSGGGGEQFF
DNA: TGTGCCAGCAGTTACTCGGGCGGGGGGGGTGAGCAGTTCTTC

V: TRBV21-1
D: NA
size: NA
J: TRBJ2-1
CDR3: CARTSGGAYNEQFF
DNA: TGTGCCAGAACTAGCGGGGGGGCTTATAATGAGCAGTTCTTC

V: TRBV9
D: NA
size: once
J: TRBJ1-2
CDR3: CASSVFSSYTF
DNA: TGTGCCAGCAGCGTTTTTAGTAGCTACACCTTC

V: TRBV23-1
D: NA
size: NA
J: TRBJ1-4
CDR3: CASSQTGSRDEKLFF
DNA: TGCGCCAGCAGTCAAACGGGATCAAGGGATGAAAAACTGTTTTTT

V: TRBV3-1/TRBV3-2
D: NA
size: NA
J: TRBJ1-6
CDR3: CASSQVGGRNNSPLHF
DNA: TGTGCCAGCAGCCAAGTCGGGGGACGAAATAATTCACCCCTCCACTTT

V: TRBV19
D: NA
size: NA
J: TRBJ1-5
CDR3: CASTPGGYSNQPQHF
DNA: TGTGCCAGTACCCCAGGAGGCTATAGCAATCAGCCCCAGCATTTT

V: TRBV10-1
D: TRBD2
size: once
J: TRBJ2-5
CDR3: CASSRTSGEETQYF
DNA: TGCGCCAGCAGCCGGACTAGCGGGGAAGAGACCCAGTACTTC

V: TRBV19
D: NA
size: NA
J: TRBJ1-5
CDR3: CASRREVVRGPINQPQHF
DNA: TGTGCCAGTCGTAGGGAGGTGGTCCGAGGTCCCATTAATCAGCCCCAGCATTTT

V: TRBV10-1
D: NA
size: NA
J: TRBJ2-3
CDR3: CASSVRQSSTDTQYF
DNA: TGCGCCAGCAGTGTTAGACAGAGCTCCACAGATACGCAGTATTTT

V: TRBV29-1
D: NA
size: few
J: TRBJ1-1
CDR3: CSVGRGGVTEAFF
DNA: TGCAGCGTTGGAAGGGGTGGGGTCACTGAAGCTTTCTTT

V: TRBV7-2
D: TRBD1
size: NA
J: TRBJ2-2
CDR3: CASSPSRGQRHTGELFF
DNA: TGTGCCAGCAGCCCTAGTCGGGGACAGCGCCACACCGGGGAGCTGTTTTTT

V: TRBV10-1
D: NA
size: NA
J: TRBJ1-2
CDR3: CASSESTDYGYTF
DNA: TGCGCCAGCAGTGAGTCGACAGACTATGGCTACACCTTC

V: TRBV9
D: TRBD1
size: NA
J: TRBJ2-1
CDR3: CASSVGGQQLSSYNEQFF
DNA: TGTGCCAGCAGCGTAGGGGGACAGCAATTGAGCTCCTACAATGAGCAGTTCTTC

V: TRBV11-2
D: NA
size: NA
J: TRBJ2-4
CDR3: CASSSRGALAKNIQYF
DNA: TGTGCCAGCAGCTCCCGGGGGGCTCTAGCCAAAAACATTCAGTACTTC

V: TRBV30
D: TRBD1
size: NA
J: TRBJ1-3
CDR3: CAWTGQGAFSGNTIYF
DNA: TGTGCCTGGACGGGACAGGGGGCTTTCTCTGGAAACACCATATATTTT

V: TRBV2
D: TRBD2
size: NA
J: TRBJ2-5
CDR3: CASSATGLAGKETQYF
DNA: TGTGCCAGCAGTGCTACGGGACTAGCGGGTAAAGAGACCCAGTACTTC

V: TRBV7-9
D: NA
size: few
J: TRBJ1-3
CDR3: CASSFGGNSGNTIYF
DNA: TGTGCCAGCAGCTTTGGAGGAAACTCTGGAAACACCATATATTTT

V: TRBV10-1
D: TRBD1
size: once
J: TRBJ1-1
CDR3: CASSYNRGEAFF
DNA: TGCGCCAGCAGCTACAACAGGGGTGAAGCTTTCTTT

V: TRBV27
D: NA
size: NA
J: TRBJ2-7
CDR3: CASSWSTAGYNEQYF
DNA: TGTGCCAGCAGTTGGTCTACGGCAGGGTATAACGAGCAGTACTTC

V: TRBV6-6
D: NA
size: few
J: TRBJ1-1
CDR3: CASRLEIAEAFF
DNA: TGTGCCAGCAGACTCGAAATAGCTGAAGCTTTCTTT